This TCR beta chain appears in the sequencing data of a study of regulatory T cells in long-lasting Graves disease. Construction of TCR beta libraries relied on iRepertoire HTBI primers and on Arm-PCR targeting CDR3 regions. TCRdb reanalysed the multiplex PCR reads using MiXCR and keeps one entry per CDR3 protein. The sample includes over 350,000 distinct CDR3 sequences, 11% to 15% of them seen just once. This clonotype was seen many times. Trimming removed 6 bases from V and 7 bases from J; junction bases left unmatched: 11. Germline values: CDR1 MDHEN, CDR2 SYDVKM. The CDR3 loop spans 16 amino acids. Time point described: newly diagnosed GD, antithyroid drugs for less than 3 months. The TCR library was made from RNA extracted from PBMCs. The sample was also linked to a second study, of T cells in Graves' hyperthyroidism and ophthalmopathy. That study adds: The TCR CDR3 first-round RT-PCR relied on the HTBI primer set.

This chain uses TRBV28 with TRBJ1-4, with 10 bases identical to TRBD1. The receptor was isolated from a woman in her fifties or sixties with Graves disease. The material sequenced was peripheral blood mononuclear cells (PBMCs), taken at new diagnosis, from a patient treated with antithyroid drugs. CDR3 residues: CASRYPGQGWGEKLFF. In DNA form, the CDR3 reads TGTGCCAGCAGATACCCGGGACAGGGGTGGGGTGAAAAACTGTTTTTT.